These 21 T cell receptor beta chains share one sample of origin, sequenced in a study of OX40 agonist ivuxolimab in advanced cancers. Measured with immunoSEQ multiplex PCR; TCRdb has only the in-frame clones, and not every one. The sample records about 40,000 clones, around 87% being singletons. Sequencing used CD4+ or CD8+ T cells sorted from blood, obtained in a trial of the OX40 agonist ivuxolimab. These receptors all come from an adult with an advanced solid tumor such as melanoma, head and neck, liver or kidney cancer.

The chain is built from TRBV7-9 and TRBJ2-1; TRBD2 agrees at 13 bases. The CDR3 has 17 residues. Germline V CDR1 and CDR2: SEHNR, FQNEAQ (reference sequence). V lost 2 bases to trimming and J lost 8 bases; unmatched junction nucleotides: 9. The CDR3 loop reads CASSLTSGGAVGHEQFF. In nucleotides, the CDR3 is TGTGCCAGCAGCTTAACTAGCGGGGGGGCCGTTGGTCATGAGCAGTTCTTC.

This chain links TRBV6-1 with TRBJ2-1; possible D gene TRBD2, 5 bases. CDR3 length: 15 residues. Germline values: CDR1 MNHNS, CDR2 SASEGT. Trimming stripped 1 base from V and 5 bases from J, with 12 bases between. DNA for the CDR3: TGTGCCAGCAGTGAAGTTTCCAGCGGAAACAATGAGCAGTTCTTC. This translates into CASSEVSSGNNEQFF.

V is TRBV9 and J is TRBJ2-7; D uncertain. Germline CDR1 is SGDLS and CDR2 is YYNGEE. There are 15 residues in the CDR3. Trimming removed 0 bases at V and 3 bases at J, with 13 bases between. The CDR3 sequence is CASSVGRDTRYEQYF. The DNA of the CDR3 is TGTGCCAGCAGCGTAGGTCGAGACACCCGCTACGAGCAGTACTTC. The variable domain in full, with the rest retrieved from reference TRBV9 and TRBJ2-7, is DSGVTQTPKHLITATGQRVTLRCSPRSGDLSVYWYQQSLDQGLQFLIQYYNGEERAKGNILERFSAQQFPDLHSELNLSSLELGDSALYFCASSVGRDTRYEQYFGPGTRLTVT.

This chain uses TRBV18 with TRBJ1-1; weak D call: TRBD1 (6 bases). Germline CDR1 reads KGHSH; CDR2 reads LQKENI. The length of the CDR3 is 16 residues. V lost 2 bases to trimming and J lost 1 base, with 14 bases between them. This CDR3 reads CASSPNRDKTNTEAFF. For the CDR3, the DNA is TGTGCCAGCTCACCAAACCGGGACAAAACGAACACTGAAGCTTTCTTT.

The CDR3 spells CATIDPGMNTEAFF. CDR3 coding DNA: TGTGCCACCATTGACCCTGGGATGAACACTGAAGCTTTCTTT. The chain joins TRBV19 to TRBJ1-1; no firm D call. The CDR3 runs to 14 residues. V lost 10 bases and J lost 0, with 15 bases in between. The V gene's germline CDR1 is LNHDA and CDR2 SQIVND (reference sequence).

The chain has TRBV7-2 and TRBJ2-1; 12 bases are a match to TRBD2. Germline CDR1 is SGHTA and CDR2 is FQGNSA. The CDR3 length is 16 residues. With V trimmed by 5 bases and J by 8 bases, 10 bases remained unmatched. CDR3 DNA: TGTGCCAGCAGCGTTAATCTAGCGGGGGGGTCGGATGAGCAGTTCTTC. Amino acids: CASSVNLAGGSDEQFF.

This sequence joins TRBV5-1 and TRBJ2-2, with D tentatively TRBD1 (6 bases). Trimming stripped 2 bases from V and 2 bases from J, with 10 bases between. Germline CDR1 is SGHRS and CDR2 is YFSETQ. The CDR3 has 15 residues. DNA of the CDR3: TGCGCCAGCAGCTTCCGGACAGAAAACACCGGGGAGCTGTTTTTT. It encodes CASSFRTENTGELFF.

V and J are TRBV30 and TRBJ2-3; D is perhaps TRBD1 or TRBD2 (5 bases each). The CDR3 has 14 residues. Germline loops: CDR1 GTSNPN, CDR2 SVGIG (reference sequence). Trimming took 0 bases from V and 3 from J, leaving 10 bases between them. The CDR3, as DNA: TGTGCCTGGAGTGTGAGGGGTGGAACAGATACGCAGTATTTT. Its translation: CAWSVRGGTDTQYF.

V gene TRBV28 combines with J gene TRBJ1-5; 7 positions match TRBD1. The CDR3 is 15 residues long. J was trimmed by 4 bases and V by 8 bases; bases with no gene match: 11. Germline V gene sequence: CDR1 MDHEN, CDR2 SYDVKM. The CDR3 spells CASGGRGLPNQPQHF. As DNA, the CDR3 is TGTGCCAGCGGGGGGAGGGGGCTCCCAAATCAGCCCCAGCATTTT.

This clone is a singleton in its sample. This rearrangement joins TRBV19 to TRBJ1-4, with 8 bases identical to TRBD1. Per the germline V gene, CDR1 is LNHDA and CDR2 is SQIVND (reference sequence). The CDR3 extends over 14 amino acids. Trimming removed 5 bases from V and 6 bases from J; junction bases left unmatched: 5. CDR3 bases: TGTGCCAGTAGTTTCGACAGGGGTGATGAAAAACTGTTTTTT. This gives the protein CASSFDRGDEKLFF.

This CDR3 is CASSQRAGQTTQETQYF. As DNA, the CDR3 is TGTGCCAGCAGCCAAAGGGCGGGACAGACCACCCAAGAGACCCAGTACTTC. J is TRBJ2-5 and V is TRBV14; tentative D call: TRBD1 (7 bases). This CDR3 is 17 amino acids long. Trimming removed 2 bases at V and 1 base at J, with 17 bases between. Germline CDR1 and CDR2: SGHDN and FVKESK.

The rearrangement links TRBV6-5 to TRBJ2-5; possible D gene TRBD1, 6 bases. The V gene lost 4 bases and the J gene lost 2 bases, with 11 bases spanning the gap. The CDR3 length is 14 residues. The germline V gene encodes CDR1 MNHEY and CDR2 SVGAGI. The CDR3 nucleotides read TGTGCCAGCAGTTTGGGACAAGTACAAGAGACCCAGTACTTC. Its translation is CASSLGQVQETQYF.

This clone appeared a single time. V and J are TRBV25-1 and TRBJ1-2, with D tentatively TRBD1 (5 bases). The CDR3 has 15 residues. Trimming left V 1 base short and J 8 bases short, with 17 bases between. Germline values: CDR1 MGHDK, CDR2 SYGVNS. CDR3 residues: CASSEWGYGPSGYTF. The CDR3 coding sequence is TGTGCCAGCAGTGAATGGGGGTATGGGCCGAGCGGCTACACCTTC.

This sequence joins TRBV7-2 and TRBJ2-5; tentative D call: TRBD1 (7 bases). Trimming stripped 5 bases from V and 5 bases from J, with 21 bases between. Germline V CDR1 and CDR2: SGHTA, FQGNSA. CDR3 length: 16 amino acids. CDR3 sequence (DNA): TGTGCCAGCAGCGGACTGATGGCAGGGGGGAGGGAGACCCAGTACTTC. It codes for CASSGLMAGGRETQYF.

The chain has TRBV7-2 and TRBJ2-7; D is undetermined. V dropped 6 bases and J dropped 6 bases, with 15 bases sitting between them. In germline, CDR1 is SGHTA, CDR2 FQGNSA. The CDR3 runs to 13 residues. CDR3 bases: TGTGCCAGCAGTTTCGGAAAGGGCAGCGAGCAGTACTTC. Translated: CASSFGKGSEQYF.

The V and J genes are TRBV27 and TRBJ1-6; 9 nucleotides line up with TRBD1. Losses at the gene ends were 5 bases for V and 8 bases for J; bases not matched to a gene: 7. CDR1 and CDR2 from the germline V gene are MNHEY and SMNVEV (reference sequence). The CDR3 sequence is 15 residues long. Here the CDR3 reads CASSPTGTGYSPLHF. The CDR3 nucleotides are TGTGCCAGCAGTCCCACCGGGACAGGGTATTCACCCCTCCACTTT.

V gene TRBV19 combines with J gene TRBJ2-1; D possibly corresponds to TRBD2 (6 bases). This CDR3 contains 16 residues. CDR1 is LNHDA, CDR2 SQIVND, per germline (reference sequence). V lost 7 bases to trimming and J lost 4 bases, with 20 bases between them. This chain's CDR3 is CASTITGASEYNEQFF. In nucleotides, the CDR3 is TGTGCCAGTACCATTACCGGGGCTAGCGAGTACAATGAGCAGTTCTTC. Together with reference TRBV19 and TRBJ2-1, the CDR3 gives the full variable domain: DGGITQSPKYLFRKEGQNVTLSCEQNLNHDAMYWYRQDPGQGLRLIYYSQIVNDFQKGDIAEGYSVSREKKESFPLTVTSAQKNPTAFYLCASTITGASEYNEQFFGPGTRLTVL.

CDR3 nucleotides: TGTGCCAGCAGTTCCCGACTAGCGGGAGCTGGGGAGCAGTACTTC. Residues: CASSSRLAGAGEQYF. The chain has TRBV28 and TRBJ2-7; TRBD2 agrees at 12 bases. The CDR3 is 15 amino acids. Germline values: CDR1 MDHEN, CDR2 SYDVKM. The V and J ends lost 4 bases and 7 bases, in that order; junction bases with no gene match: 8.

This clone was counted only a few times. V is TRBV6-5 and J is TRBJ2-2; the D gene could be TRBD1 or TRBD2 (5 bases each). Germline CDR1 MNHEY, CDR2 SVGAGI. The CDR3 runs 13 residues. V lost 8 bases, J lost 2 bases, and 9 bases lay in between. The CDR3 sequence: CASQGENTGELFF. DNA for the CDR3: TGTGCCAGCCAGGGAGAAAACACCGGGGAGCTGTTTTTT.

This clone has a handful of counts. The chain couples TRBV7-9 to TRBJ1-1; maybe TRBD1 (6 bases). CDR1 SEHNR and CDR2 FQNEAQ come from the germline V gene (reference sequence). The length of the CDR3 is 13 residues. Trimming left V 6 bases short and J 3 bases short, with 11 bases between. The CDR3 DNA sequence: TGTGCCAGCAGTCCCCCAGGGGACACTGAAGCTTTCTTT. Translated, it gives CASSPPGDTEAFF.

The V gene is TRBV5-6, the J gene TRBJ2-1, with TRBD2 as a possible D gene (6 bases). Between the trimmed V and J ends, which lost 0 bases and 9 bases, there was a span of 16 bases. There are 15 residues in the CDR3. The germline V gene encodes CDR1 SGHDT and CDR2 YYEEEE. The CDR3 nucleotides read TGTGCCAGCAGCTTGGGGGCGGGGCCCGTGAGTGAGCAGTTCTTC. Its translation is CASSLGAGPVSEQFF. The variable domain in full, with the rest retrieved from reference TRBV5-6 and TRBJ2-1, is DAGVTQSPTHLIKTRGQQVTLRCSPKSGHDTVSWYQQALGQGPQFIFQYYEEEERQRGNFPDRFSGHQFPNYSSELNVNALLLGDSALYLCASSLGAGPVSEQFFGPGTRLTVL.